Listed below are T cell receptor beta chains from one sample, sequenced in a study of T-cell reconstitution after alpha-beta-depleted transplantation in children. TCRdb independently ran MiXCR on the PCR reads; one entry per CDR3 protein. This table holds 500,000 to 600,000 distinct CDR3 sequences, around 19% found once. Sequences were derived from PBMCs from the stem cell graft donor, sampled from the stem cell graft. These receptors all stem from a human donor who donated a stem cell graft to a child with acute lymphoblastic leukemia. Both conserved end residues are part of each CDR3. A D gene is named only where the DNA matches it firmly. Clone size is given for some rows only: seen once, a few or many times, or a class if the clone is expanded.

TRBV12-3/TRBV12-4	.	many	TRBJ2-1	TGTGCCAGCTCTCTCGACAGTCGTCTAGCTAAGGACAATGAGCAGTTCTTC	CASSLDSRLAKDNEQFF
TRBV2	.	few	TRBJ2-5	TGTGCCAGCAGTGAAAACGCCAGGTATGAAGAGACCCAGTACTTC	CASSENARYEETQYF
TRBV5-1	TRBD1	.	TRBJ2-1	TGCGCCAGCAGCTTAGACAGGGATTTTGAGCAGTTCTTC	CASSLDRDFEQFF
TRBV29-1	TRBD2	.	TRBJ2-4	TGCAGCGTTGAAGATCTCGGGGGGTCCAAAAACATTCAGTACTTC	CSVEDLGGSKNIQYF
TRBV24-1	.	few	TRBJ2-2	TGTGCCACCAGTGCCGCACAGAACACCGGGGAGCTGTTTTTT	CATSAAQNTGELFF
TRBV5-1	TRBD2	few	TRBJ2-2	TGCGCCAGCAGCAGCGAACTAGCGGGATATTTGACCGGGGAGCTGTTTTTT	CASSSELAGYLTGELFF
TRBV29-1	.	.	TRBJ2-1	TGCAGCGTTGGTTCTAACCCCCTGAGGAATGAGCAGTTCTTC	CSVGSNPLRNEQFF
TRBV3-1	TRBD2	few	TRBJ2-3	TGTGCCAGCAGCCAACTAGCGGGAGGGGGTACAGATACGCAGTATTTT	CASSQLAGGGTDTQYF
TRBV6-2/TRBV6-3	TRBD2	many	TRBJ2-5	TGTGCCAGCATCGGGACTAGCGGGAGTCGGCAGACCCAGTACTTC	CASIGTSGSRQTQYF
TRBV20-1	.	.	TRBJ2-2	TGCAGTGCTAGACCGGCCAGGTCGGCCGGGGAGCTGTTTTTT	CSARPARSAGELFF
TRBV28	TRBD1	few	TRBJ2-5	TGTGCCAGCAGGTGGGACAGTTCCCAAGAGACCCAGTACTTC	CASRWDSSQETQYF
TRBV12-3/TRBV12-4	.	.	TRBJ2-3	TGTGCCAGCCGACCAGGGGCGACAGATACGCAGTATTTT	CASRPGATDTQYF
TRBV5-4	TRBD2	.	TRBJ2-2	TGTGCCAGCAGCTTGGTCGGGCTAGCGGGAGTAGGGAACACCGGGGAGCTGTTTTTT	CASSLVGLAGVGNTGELFF
TRBV27	.	.	TRBJ1-5	TGTGCCAGCAGTTTGCAGGCCAATCAGCCCCAGCATTTT	CASSLQANQPQHF
TRBV9	.	.	TRBJ2-5	TGTGCCAGCAGCGTAGGTTCCACACAGGGTGCCAAGCAAGAGACCCAGTACTTC	CASSVGSTQGAKQETQYF
TRBV6-5	.	.	TRBJ1-1	TGTGCCAGCAGTTACTTTGAGGGAATGGGGAGCACTGAAGCTTTCTTT	CASSYFEGMGSTEAFF